This T cell receptor (beta chain) was observed in a study of cytomegalovirus exposure and HLA in healthy donors. Study conclusions and caveats: The authors later found most CMV-associated TCR beta chains appeared HLA-restricted. Most of the TCR beta V segments (in an earlier analysis) were productive either about 90% or about 30% of the time. Further analysis, carried out later, found HLA-associated TCR beta chains more clonally expanded than equally common other chains. A highly shared variant cluster was judged a likely technical artifact.

The PCR contained 60 Vbeta and 13 Jbeta primers. This table comes from immunoSEQ multiplex PCR, and its TCRdb copy is limited to in-frame clones, with some not included. The sample gives tens of thousands of clones, about 70% of which show up once; 22% is in the top ten. As to this clone: What it binds is not known.

The CDR3 spans 15 residues. CDR1 LNHNV and CDR2 YYDKDF come from the germline V gene (reference sequence). The J segment lost 4 bases and the V segment lost 2 bases, leaving 5 bases of the junction unmatched. The sequenced sample consisted of PBMCs. The receptor's source is a woman aged 25 to 39 in good health and CMV-seropositive. The chain employs TRBV15 and TRBJ2-7; 10 bases fit TRBD1. The CDR3 bases are TGTGCCACCAGCAGAAGGGACAGGGGAGGGTACGAGCAGTACTTC. This translates into CATSRRDRGGYEQYF.